This record concerns one TCR beta chain sequence. In the original processing: Estimation of nucleated cell counts relied on the amplification of reference gene primers. The assay was immunoSEQ multiplex PCR, and TCRdb's table has in-frame clones only and misses some. V, J and clone size were drawn from that table, and D and trimming were deduced from the DNA. This table has under 250,000 clones, roughly 84% appearing once. Germline assignment: CDR1 SGHRS and CDR2 YFSETQ. This CDR3 comprises 16 residues. V trimming: 2 bases; J trimming: 7 bases; junction bases outside the gene matches: 8. The sample originates from a study of blood T cell repertoires in COVID-19. Study background: Researchers got acute and convalescent COVID-19 samples from the United States, Italy and Spain. In each case, the material was cDNA or gDNA derived from T cells, B-cell-depleted T cells, or PBMCs.

J is TRBJ2-7 and V is TRBV5-1; 14 bases match TRBD2. This sequence originates from a young woman who had recovered from COVID-19. The sample taken for sequencing was peripheral blood. The CDR3 nucleotides read TGCGCCAGCAGCTTAACCGGGACTAGCGGGAGCCAGGAGCAGTACTTC. Protein: CASSLTGTSGSQEQYF.